A single TCR beta chain is shown here with its context. The data are from a study of control samples from healthy donors and cancer patients. Germline V gene lookup returns CDR1 MNHNS and CDR2 SASEGT. CDR3 size: 16 residues. Trimming left V 3 bases short and J 5 bases short, with 14 bases between. Profiling relied on immunoSEQ multiplex PCR, and the TCRdb table lists in-frame clones only, not all of them. In the table there are fewer than 200,000 clones, roughly 88% of which are singletons. Sequencing was done on a sample of blood. V and J are TRBV6-1 and TRBJ1-6; D is uncertain. The TCR originated in a woman under 40 in good health. CDR3 nucleotide sequence: TGTGCCAGCAGTGATGGCTGGAACAGACATAATTCACCCCTCCACTTT. Translation: CASSDGWNRHNSPLHF.